What follows is one T cell receptor (beta chain) and its context. V shed 3 bases, J shed 9 bases, and the junction held 5 bases outside the gene matches. Germline V lookup: CDR1 SGHAT, CDR2 FQDESV (reference sequence). The CDR3 is made up of 13 amino acids. This record belongs to a study of blood T cell repertoires in COVID-19. Study in general: COVID-19 samples from acute and convalescent phases originated in the United States, Italy and Spain. Sources were T cells, B-cell-depleted T cells, or PBMCs; the material itself was cDNA or gDNA.

Authors' processing steps: Amplification with reference gene primers provided the estimates of nucleated cell counts. Produced via immunoSEQ multiplex PCR; TCRdb's table is partial and in-frame only. V, J and clone size were drawn from that table, and D and trimming were deduced from the DNA. The profile covers a few hundred thousand clones, with 70% to 90% appearing a single time and over 2.5% taken by the ten largest. The receptor was isolated from a man aged 60 to 69 with acute or convalescent COVID-19. The gene calls are TRBV11-1 and TRBJ2-1, with 7 bases matching TRBD2. The sample taken for sequencing was peripheral blood. Here the CDR3 DNA reads TGTGCCAGCAGCTTGGAGCGGGGACTTGAGCAGTTCTTC. Residues: CASSLERGLEQFF.